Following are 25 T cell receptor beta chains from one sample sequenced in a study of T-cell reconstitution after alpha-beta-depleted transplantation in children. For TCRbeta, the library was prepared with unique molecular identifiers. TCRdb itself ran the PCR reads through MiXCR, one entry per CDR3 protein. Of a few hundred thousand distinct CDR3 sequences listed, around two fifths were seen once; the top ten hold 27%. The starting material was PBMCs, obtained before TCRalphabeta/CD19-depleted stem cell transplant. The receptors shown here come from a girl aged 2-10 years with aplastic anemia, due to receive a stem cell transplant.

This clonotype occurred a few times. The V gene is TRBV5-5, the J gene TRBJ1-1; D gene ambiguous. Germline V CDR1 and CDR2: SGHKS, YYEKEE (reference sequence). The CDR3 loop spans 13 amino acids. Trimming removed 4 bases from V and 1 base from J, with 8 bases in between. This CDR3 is CASSAGANTEAFF. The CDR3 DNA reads TGTGCCAGCAGCGCCGGCGCGAACACTGAAGCTTTCTTT.

DNA for the CDR3: TGCGCCAGCAGCCCCCTAGGGGTTAATGAGCAGTTCTTC. Amino acids: CASSPLGVNEQFF. V is TRBV4-1 and J is TRBJ2-1; perhaps TRBD1 as D (5 bases). The V gene lost 4 bases and the J gene lost 7 bases, with 11 bases spanning the gap. Germline CDR1 MGHRA, CDR2 YSYEKL. There are 13 residues in the CDR3.

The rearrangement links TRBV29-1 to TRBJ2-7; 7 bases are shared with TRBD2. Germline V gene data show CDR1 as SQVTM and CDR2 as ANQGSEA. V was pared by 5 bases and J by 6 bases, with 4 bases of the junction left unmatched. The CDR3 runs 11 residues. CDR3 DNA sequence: TGCAGCGTTAGAGGGAGGGCCGAGCAGTACTTC. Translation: CSVRGRAEQYF.

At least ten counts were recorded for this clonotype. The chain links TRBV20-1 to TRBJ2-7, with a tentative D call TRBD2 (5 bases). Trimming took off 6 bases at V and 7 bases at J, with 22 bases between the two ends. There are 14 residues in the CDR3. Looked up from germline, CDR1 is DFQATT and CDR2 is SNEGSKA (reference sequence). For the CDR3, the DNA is TGCAGTGCCCCAGCGGAAGTGGGATCGCGGGAGCAGTACTTC. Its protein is CSAPAEVGSREQYF.

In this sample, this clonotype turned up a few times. The CDR3 protein is CASSFLAGLYNEQFF. The CDR3, as DNA: TGTGCCAGCAGCTTCCTAGCGGGACTATACAATGAGCAGTTCTTC. The chain couples TRBV13 to TRBJ2-1; 9 bases are a match to TRBD2. This CDR3 is built from 15 residues. In germline, CDR1 is PRHDT, CDR2 FYEKMQ (reference sequence). V lost 3 bases, J lost 4 bases, and 4 bases stayed unmatched.

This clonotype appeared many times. As DNA, the CDR3 is TGTGCCAGCAGTTTTGGTGGAGCGGGAGTGAATGAGCAGTTCTTC. Protein: CASSFGGAGVNEQFF. This chain links TRBV12-3 or TRBV12-4 with TRBJ2-1; TRBD2 matches at 8 bases. Germline trimming cut 3 bases from V and 7 bases from J; bases unmatched to any gene: 8. The CDR3 runs to 15 residues.

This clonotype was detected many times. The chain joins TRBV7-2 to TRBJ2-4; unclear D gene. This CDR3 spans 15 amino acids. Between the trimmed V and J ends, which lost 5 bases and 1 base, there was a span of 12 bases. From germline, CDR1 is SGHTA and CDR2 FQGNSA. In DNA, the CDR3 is TGTGCCAGCAGCCTCCTCCTAGGGGCCAAAAACATTCAGTACTTC. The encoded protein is CASSLLLGAKNIQYF. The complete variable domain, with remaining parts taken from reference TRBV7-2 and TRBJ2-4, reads GAGVSQSPSNKVTEKGKDVELRCDPISGHTALYWYRQSLGQGLEFLIYFQGNSAPDKSGLPSDRFSAERTGGSVSTLTIQRTQQEDSAVYLCASSLLLGAKNIQYFGAGTRLSVL.

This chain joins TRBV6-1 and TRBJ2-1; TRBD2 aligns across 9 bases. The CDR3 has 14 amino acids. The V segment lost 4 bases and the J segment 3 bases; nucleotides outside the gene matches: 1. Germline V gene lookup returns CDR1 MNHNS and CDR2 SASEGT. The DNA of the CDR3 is TGTGCCAGCAGTGTGACTAGCGGCTACAATGAGCAGTTCTTC. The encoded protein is CASSVTSGYNEQFF.

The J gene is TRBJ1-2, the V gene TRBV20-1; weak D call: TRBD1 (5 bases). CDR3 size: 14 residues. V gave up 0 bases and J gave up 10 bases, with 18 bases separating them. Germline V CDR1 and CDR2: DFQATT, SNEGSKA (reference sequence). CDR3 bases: TGCAGTGCTAGAGATCCTAGAGCAGGGCCACTCTACACCTTC. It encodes CSARDPRAGPLYTF.

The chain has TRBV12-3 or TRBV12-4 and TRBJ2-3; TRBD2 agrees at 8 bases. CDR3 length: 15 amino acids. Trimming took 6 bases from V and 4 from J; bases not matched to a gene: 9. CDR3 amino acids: CASRLGLESADTQYF. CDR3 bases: TGTGCCAGCAGATTGGGACTAGAGTCCGCAGATACGCAGTATTTT.

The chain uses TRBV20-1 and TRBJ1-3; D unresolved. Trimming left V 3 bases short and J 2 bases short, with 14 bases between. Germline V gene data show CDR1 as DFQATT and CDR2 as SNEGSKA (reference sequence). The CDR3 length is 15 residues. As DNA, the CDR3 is TGCAGTGCTAGGGGGTCGGTGGGGACTGGAAACACCATATATTTT. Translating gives CSARGSVGTGNTIYF.

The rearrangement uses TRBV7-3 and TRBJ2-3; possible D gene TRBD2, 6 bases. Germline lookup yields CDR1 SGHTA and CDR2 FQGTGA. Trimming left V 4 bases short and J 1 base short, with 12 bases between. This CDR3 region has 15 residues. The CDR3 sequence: CASSSIASGTDTQYF. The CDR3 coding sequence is TGTGCCAGCAGCTCCATCGCTAGCGGCACAGATACGCAGTATTTT.

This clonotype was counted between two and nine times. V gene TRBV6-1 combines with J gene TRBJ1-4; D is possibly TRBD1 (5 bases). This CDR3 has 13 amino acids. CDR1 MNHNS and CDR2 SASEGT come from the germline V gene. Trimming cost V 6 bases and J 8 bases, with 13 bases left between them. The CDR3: CASRVSGKEKLFF. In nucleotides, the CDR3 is TGTGCCAGCAGGGTATCAGGGAAGGAAAAACTGTTTTTT.

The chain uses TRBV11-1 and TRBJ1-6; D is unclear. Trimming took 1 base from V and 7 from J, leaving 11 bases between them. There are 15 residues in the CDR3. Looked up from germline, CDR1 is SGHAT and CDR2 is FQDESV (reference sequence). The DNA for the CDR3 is TGTGCCAGCAGCTTAGGAGGGATTGGAAATTCACCCCTCCACTTT. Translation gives CASSLGGIGNSPLHF.

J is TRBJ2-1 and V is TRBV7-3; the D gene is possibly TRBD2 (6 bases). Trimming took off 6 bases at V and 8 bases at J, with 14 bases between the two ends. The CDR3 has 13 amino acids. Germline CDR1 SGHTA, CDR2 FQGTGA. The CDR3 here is CASSLGGSHEQFF. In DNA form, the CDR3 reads TGTGCCAGCAGTCTCGGGGGTAGCCATGAGCAGTTCTTC.

Written as DNA, the CDR3 is TGCGCCAGCAGCTTCTGGACCGGCAACGAGCAGTACTTC. It translates to CASSFWTGNEQYF. The chain combines TRBV5-1 with TRBJ2-7; D gene unclear. The CDR3 has 13 residues. V lost 2 bases to trimming and J lost 5 bases, with 11 bases between them. Looked up from germline, CDR1 is SGHRS and CDR2 is YFSETQ.

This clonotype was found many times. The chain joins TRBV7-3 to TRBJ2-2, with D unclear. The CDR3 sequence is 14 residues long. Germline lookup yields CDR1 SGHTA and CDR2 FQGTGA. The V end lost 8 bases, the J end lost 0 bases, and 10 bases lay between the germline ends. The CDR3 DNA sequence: TGTGCCAGCTCGCTAGGCACGAACACCGGGGAGCTGTTTTTT. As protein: CASSLGTNTGELFF.

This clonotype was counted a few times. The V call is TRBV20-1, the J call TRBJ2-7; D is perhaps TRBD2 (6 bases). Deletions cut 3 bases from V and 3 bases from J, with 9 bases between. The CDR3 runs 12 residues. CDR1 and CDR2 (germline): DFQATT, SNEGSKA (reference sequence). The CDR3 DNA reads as TGCAGTGCTAGTGGAGGGATCTACGAGCAGTACTTC. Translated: CSASGGIYEQYF.

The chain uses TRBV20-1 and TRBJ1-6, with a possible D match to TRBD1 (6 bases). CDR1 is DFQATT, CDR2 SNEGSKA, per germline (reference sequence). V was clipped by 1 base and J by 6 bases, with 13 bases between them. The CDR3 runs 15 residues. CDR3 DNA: TGCAGTGCTAGAGCAGGGACAACACCTAATTCACCCCTCCACTTT. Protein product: CSARAGTTPNSPLHF.

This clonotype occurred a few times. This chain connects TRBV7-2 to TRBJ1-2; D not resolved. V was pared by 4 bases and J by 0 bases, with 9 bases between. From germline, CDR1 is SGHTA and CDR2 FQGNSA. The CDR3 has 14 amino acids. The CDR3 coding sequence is TGTGCCAGCAGCTCAAGAGAAGCTAACTATGGCTACACCTTC. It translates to CASSSREANYGYTF. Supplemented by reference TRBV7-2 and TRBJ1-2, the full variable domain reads GAGVSQSPSNKVTEKGKDVELRCDPISGHTALYWYRQSLGQGLEFLIYFQGNSAPDKSGLPSDRFSAERTGGSVSTLTIQRTQQEDSAVYLCASSSREANYGYTFGSGTRLTVV.

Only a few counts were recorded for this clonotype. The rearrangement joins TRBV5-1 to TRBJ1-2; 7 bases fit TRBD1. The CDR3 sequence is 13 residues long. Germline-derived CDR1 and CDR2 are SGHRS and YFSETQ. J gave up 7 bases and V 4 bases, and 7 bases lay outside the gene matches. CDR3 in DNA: TGCGCCAGCAGCGTACGACAGGGTGCTGGCTACACCTTC. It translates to CASSVRQGAGYTF.

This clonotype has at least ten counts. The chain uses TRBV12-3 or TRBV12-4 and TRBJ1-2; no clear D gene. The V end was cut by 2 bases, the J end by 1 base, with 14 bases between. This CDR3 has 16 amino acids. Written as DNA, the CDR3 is TGTGCCAGCAGTTTATGGTGGGTCGAGGGTAACTATGGCTACACCTTC. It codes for CASSLWWVEGNYGYTF.

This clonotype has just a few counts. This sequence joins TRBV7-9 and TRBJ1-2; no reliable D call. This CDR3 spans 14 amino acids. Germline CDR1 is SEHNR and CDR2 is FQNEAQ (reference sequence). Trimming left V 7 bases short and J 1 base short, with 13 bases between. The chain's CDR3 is CASTLPQLNYGYTF. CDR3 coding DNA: TGTGCCAGCACTTTACCCCAGCTTAACTATGGCTACACCTTC.

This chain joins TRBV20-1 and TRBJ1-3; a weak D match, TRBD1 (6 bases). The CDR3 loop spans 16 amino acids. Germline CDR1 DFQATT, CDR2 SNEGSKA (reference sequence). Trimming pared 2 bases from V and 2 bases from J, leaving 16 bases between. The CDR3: CSARKGGRQPGNTIYF. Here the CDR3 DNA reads TGCAGTGCTAGAAAGGGGGGTAGACAGCCTGGAAACACCATATATTTT.

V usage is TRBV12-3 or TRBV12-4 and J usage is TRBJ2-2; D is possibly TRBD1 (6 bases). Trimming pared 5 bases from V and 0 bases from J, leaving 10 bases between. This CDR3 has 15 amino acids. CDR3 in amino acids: CASSTGTTNTGELFF. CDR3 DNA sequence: TGTGCCAGCAGTACCGGGACAACGAACACCGGGGAGCTGTTTTTT.